The clone carrying this T cell receptor beta chain was counted between two and nine times. This CDR3 region has 16 residues. The germline gives CDR1 MNHNS, CDR2 SASEGT. The germline V and J ends were trimmed by 5 bases and 0 bases, with 14 bases remaining between them. TCRdb ran MiXCR on the 5' RACE reads and lists one entry per CDR3 protein. The sample records roughly 60,000 distinct CDR3 sequences, approximately 5.7% being singletons. This sample is part of a study of CD8 T cells in ankylosing spondylitis. The chain joins TRBV6-1 to TRBJ1-5; the D gene is possibly TRBD1 (5 bases). Specimen: synovial fluid, either unsorted or a sorted T cell fraction (not recorded which). The clonotype originates from a male donor with ankylosing spondylitis. The CDR3 is CASSPSWDLSNQPQHF. DNA of the CDR3: TGTGCCAGCAGTCCCTCCTGGGACCTTAGCAATCAGCCCCAGCATTTT.